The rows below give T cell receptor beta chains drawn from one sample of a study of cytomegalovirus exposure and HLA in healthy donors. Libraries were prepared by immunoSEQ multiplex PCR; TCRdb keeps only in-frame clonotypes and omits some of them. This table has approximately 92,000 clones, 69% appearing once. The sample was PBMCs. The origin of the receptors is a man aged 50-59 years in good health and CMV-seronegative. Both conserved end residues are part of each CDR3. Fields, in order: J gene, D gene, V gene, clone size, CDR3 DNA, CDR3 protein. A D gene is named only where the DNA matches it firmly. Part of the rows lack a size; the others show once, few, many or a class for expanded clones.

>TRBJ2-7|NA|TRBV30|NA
TGTGCCTGGAGTGTGGGCAGGGACTACGAGCAGTACTTC
CAWSVGRDYEQYF
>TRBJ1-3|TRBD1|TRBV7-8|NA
TGTGCCAGCAGTCCCTACCAATTCCAGACAGGGAAGATTGCTGGAAACACCATATATTTT
CASSPYQFQTGKIAGNTIYF
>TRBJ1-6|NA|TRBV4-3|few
TGCGCCAGCAGCCAAGATAAGGCCCTGAGGAATAATTCACCCCTCCACTTT
CASSQDKALRNNSPLHF
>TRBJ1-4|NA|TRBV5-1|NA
TGCGCCAGCAGCTTGGTAGATCCTCGAGAAAAACTGTTTTTT
CASSLVDPREKLFF
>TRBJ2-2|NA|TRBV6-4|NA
TGTGCCAGCAGTGACAGGGGAGGATCCGGGGAGCTGTTTTTT
CASSDRGGSGELFF
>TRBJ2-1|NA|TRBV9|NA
TGTGCCAGCAGCGTTGGACTACGCTACAATGAGCAGTTCTTC
CASSVGLRYNEQFF
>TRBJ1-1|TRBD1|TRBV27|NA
TGTGCCAGCAGTCCTAGACAGGGCGCGGGAGCTTTCTTT
CASSPRQGAGAFF
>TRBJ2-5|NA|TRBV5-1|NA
TGCGCCAGCAGCTTGCAGGGTCAGGTGGAGACCCAGTACTTC
CASSLQGQVETQYF
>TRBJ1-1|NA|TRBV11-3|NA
TGTGCCAGCAGCGCCCAGGTTGACACTGAAGCTTTCTTT
CASSAQVDTEAFF
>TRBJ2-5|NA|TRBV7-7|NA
TGTGCTAGCAGTCCTCCGGGACTCCAAACTCTTGAGACCCAGTACTTC
CASSPPGLQTLETQYF
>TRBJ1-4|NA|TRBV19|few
TGTGCCAGTAGCTACGGGGACTCAACTAATGAAAAACTGTTTTTT
CASSYGDSTNEKLFF
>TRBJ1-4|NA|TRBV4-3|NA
TGCGCCAGCAGCCCCAGGGGTAGGGTTAGTGAAAAACTGTTTTTT
CASSPRGRVSEKLFF
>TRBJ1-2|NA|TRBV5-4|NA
TGTGCCAGCAGAGCTCTAGGGGGCTATGGCTACACCTTC
CASRALGGYGYTF
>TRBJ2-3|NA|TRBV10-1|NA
TGCGCCAGCAGTGAGTCAGGCCTAGCTCGGTGCACAGATACGCAGTATTTT
CASSESGLARCTDTQYF
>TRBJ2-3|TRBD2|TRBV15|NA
TGTGCCACCAGCTTACGGACTAGCCAAGATACGCAGTATTTT
CATSLRTSQDTQYF
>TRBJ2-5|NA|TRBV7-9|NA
TGTGCCAGCAGCTCCCTAGGTAGTGAGCAAGAGACCCAGTACTTC
CASSSLGSEQETQYF
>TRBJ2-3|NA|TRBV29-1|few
TGCAGCGGTCGGGAGAGCACAGATACGCAGTATTTT
CSGRESTDTQYF
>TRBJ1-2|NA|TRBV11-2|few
TGTGCCAGCAGCTTAATACAGGTAGCCTATGGCTACACCTTC
CASSLIQVAYGYTF
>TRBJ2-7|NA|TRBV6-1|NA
TGTGCCAGCAGTGCCCTCCGGTACGAGCAGTACTTC
CASSALRYEQYF
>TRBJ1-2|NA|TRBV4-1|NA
TGCGCCAGCAGCCAAGTTGGAGAGGGCGGCTACACCTTC
CASSQVGEGGYTF
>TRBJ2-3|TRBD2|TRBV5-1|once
TGCGCCAGCAGCTTGGATCGGGGGGGAGCAACAGATACGCAGTATTTT
CASSLDRGGATDTQYF
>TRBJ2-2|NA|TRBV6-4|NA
TGTGCCAGCAGTCCGCGGGCCCACCCTTACACCGGGGAGCTGTTTTTT
CASSPRAHPYTGELFF
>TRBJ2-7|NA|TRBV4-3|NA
TGCGCCAGCAGCCAAGAGCTCTGGCAGGGGAACCTCGAGCAGTACTTC
CASSQELWQGNLEQYF
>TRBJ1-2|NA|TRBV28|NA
TGTGCCAGCAGTCCCTGGAGTTGGGGCTACACCTTC
CASSPWSWGYTF